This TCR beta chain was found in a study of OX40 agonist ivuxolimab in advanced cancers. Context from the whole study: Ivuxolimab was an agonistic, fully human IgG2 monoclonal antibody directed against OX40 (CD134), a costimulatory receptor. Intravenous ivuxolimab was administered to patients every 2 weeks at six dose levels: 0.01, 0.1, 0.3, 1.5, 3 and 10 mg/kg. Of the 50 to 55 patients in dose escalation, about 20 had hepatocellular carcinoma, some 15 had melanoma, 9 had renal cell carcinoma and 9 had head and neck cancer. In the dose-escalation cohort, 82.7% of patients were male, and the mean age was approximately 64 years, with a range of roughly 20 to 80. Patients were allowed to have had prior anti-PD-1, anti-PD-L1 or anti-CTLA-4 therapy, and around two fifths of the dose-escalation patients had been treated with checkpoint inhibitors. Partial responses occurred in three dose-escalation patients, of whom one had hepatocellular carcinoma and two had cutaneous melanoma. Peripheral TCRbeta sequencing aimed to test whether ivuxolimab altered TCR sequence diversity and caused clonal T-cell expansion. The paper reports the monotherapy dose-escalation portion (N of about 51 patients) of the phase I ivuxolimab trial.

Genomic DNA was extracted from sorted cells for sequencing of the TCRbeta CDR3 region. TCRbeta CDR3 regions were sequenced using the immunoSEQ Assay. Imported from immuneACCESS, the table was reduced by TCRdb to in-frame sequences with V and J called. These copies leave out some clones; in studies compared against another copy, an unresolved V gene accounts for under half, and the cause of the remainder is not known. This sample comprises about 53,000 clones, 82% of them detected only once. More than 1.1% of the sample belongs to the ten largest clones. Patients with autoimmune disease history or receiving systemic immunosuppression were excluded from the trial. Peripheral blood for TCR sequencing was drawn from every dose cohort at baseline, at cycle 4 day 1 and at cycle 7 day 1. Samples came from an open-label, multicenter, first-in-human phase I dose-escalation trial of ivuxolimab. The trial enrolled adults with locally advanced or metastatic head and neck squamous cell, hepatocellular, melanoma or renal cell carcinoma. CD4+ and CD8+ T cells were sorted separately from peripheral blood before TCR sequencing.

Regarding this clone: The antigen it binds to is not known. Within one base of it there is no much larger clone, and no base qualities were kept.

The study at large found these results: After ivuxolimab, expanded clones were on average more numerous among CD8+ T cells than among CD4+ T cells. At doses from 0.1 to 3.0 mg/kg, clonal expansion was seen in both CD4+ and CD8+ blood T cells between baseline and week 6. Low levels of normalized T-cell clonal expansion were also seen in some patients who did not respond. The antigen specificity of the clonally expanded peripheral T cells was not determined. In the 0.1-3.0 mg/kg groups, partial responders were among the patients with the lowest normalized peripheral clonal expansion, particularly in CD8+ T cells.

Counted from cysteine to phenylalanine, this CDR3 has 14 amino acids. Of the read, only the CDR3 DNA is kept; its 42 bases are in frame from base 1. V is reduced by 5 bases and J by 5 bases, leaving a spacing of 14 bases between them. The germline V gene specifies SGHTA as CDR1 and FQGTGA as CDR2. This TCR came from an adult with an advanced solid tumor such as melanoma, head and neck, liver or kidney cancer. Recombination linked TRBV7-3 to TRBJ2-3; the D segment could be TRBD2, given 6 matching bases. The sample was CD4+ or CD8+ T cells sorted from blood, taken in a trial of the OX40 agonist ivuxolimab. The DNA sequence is TGTGCCAGCAGCCCCGGATTGGGAGGAGATACGCAGTATTTT. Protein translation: CASSPGLGGDTQYF.